Included here is one TCR beta chain sequence, with context. Its antigen remains unidentified. One end of the junction does not line up with germline, which may come from a read error. The germline V gene encodes CDR1 MNHNY and CDR2 SVGAGI (reference sequence). The CDR3 totals 11 residues. MiXCR was run by TCRdb on the PCR reads, yielding one entry per CDR3 protein. The table records about 640,000 distinct CDR3 sequences, around 20% of them present only once. Libraries for naive CD8 T cells, which were made from roughly 21,000 to 960,000 sorted cells, drew on 10%, 30% or 50% of the RNA. The data were obtained in a study of molecular identifiers for immune sequencing clone quantification. The wider study: In replicates, RNA taken from approximately 20,000 or 98,000 naive CD8 cells was divided five ways, and four portions underwent sequencing. Study conclusions and caveats: The share of molecules held by clones above 20 RNA copies was over 99% in effector cells and under 1% in naive cells.

This chain connects TRBV6-6 to TRBJ1-1; D perhaps matches TRBD1 (5 bases). The TCR was taken from a human donor in good health. Some libraries in this study had Jurkat cell RNA spiked in. The sample taken for sequencing was naive CD8+ T cells from blood, with Jurkat cell RNA spiked in. Subset of the sample: FACS-sorted CD8+CD4-CCR7+CD45RA+ naive T cells. CDR3 nucleotides: TGTGCCAGCAGTTTCGGGACTGAAGCTCTCTTT. Its protein product is CASSFGTEALF.